This TCR beta chain is drawn from a study of OX40 agonist ivuxolimab in advanced cancers. Study-level background: Patients' therapy was ivuxolimab, an antibody that acts as an agonist of OX40 (CD134). Study results and caveats: With doses of 0.1 to 3.0 mg/kg, CD4+ and CD8+ blood T cells had undergone clonal expansion by week 6.

Generated by immunoSEQ multiplex PCR, the TCRdb table keeps only in-frame clones and is missing some. The sample has around 64,000 clones, approximately 80% seen once. The CDR3 runs 14 residues. Germline values: CDR1 SEHNR, CDR2 FQNEAQ (reference sequence). V lost 5 bases to trimming and J lost 2 bases; unmatched junction nucleotides: 3. In regard to this clone: Its antigen is not identified.

This TCR derives from an adult with an advanced solid tumor such as melanoma, head and neck, liver or kidney cancer. The chain uses TRBV7-9 and TRBJ2-7, with 10 bases identical to TRBD1. The sequencing here drew on CD4+ or CD8+ T cells sorted from blood, taken in a trial of the OX40 agonist ivuxolimab. The CDR3 spells CASSPGQGTYEQYF. DNA for the CDR3: TGTGCCAGCAGCCCGGGACAGGGGACCTACGAGCAGTACTTC.